Sequencing of this T cell receptor beta chain was carried out in a study of regulatory T cells in long-lasting Graves disease (dated by TCRdb to about 2021). About the investigation overall: Antithyroid drugs had been taken for less than 3 months by newly diagnosed Graves' disease patients. Persistent Graves' disease patients were compared with newly diagnosed Graves' disease patients by peripheral blood TCR sequencing and RNA sequencing. The study was registered as a clinical trial and conducted in China. A total of roughly 35 samples underwent TCR sequencing: around 13 from persistent and 20 from newly diagnosed Graves' disease patients. Overall study outcomes, separate from this receptor: The authors noted that the small sample size was a limitation that may lower accuracy. Preferential use of TRBV28, TRBJ1-2 and TRBJ2-5 was observed in persistent disease, whereas TRBV20-1 and TRBJ2-1 were favored in newly diagnosed disease. Persistent patients shared more public clonotypes among themselves (around 3,000) than newly diagnosed patients did (about 970). The study examined only peripheral blood because the primary lesion, thyroid tissue, could not be accessed. Only the TCR beta chain was sequenced and analyzed. Persistent Graves' disease patients showed lower TCR Shannon entropy and fewer highly expanded clones than newly diagnosed patients, suggesting clonal expansion.

Via the germline V gene, CDR1 is SGHRS and CDR2 YFSETQ. Taken from cysteine to phenylalanine, the CDR3 has 12 residues. Only CDR3 DNA is held: 36 bases, read in frame from base 1. Deletion took 4 bases off V and 6 bases off J, with a span of 7 bases between the germline ends. The time point label here, explained by the study, means: newly diagnosed GD, antithyroid drugs for less than 3 months. For both TCR sequencing and RNA sequencing, RNA was extracted from PBMCs in TRIzol. The diagnosis of Graves' disease followed American Thyroid Association guidelines. The patients came from an endocrinology department in Xi'an, China. From each patient, around 8.3 milliliters of peripheral blood was collected into an EDTA anticoagulant tube. Ficoll Paque Plus density gradient separation was used to isolate PBMCs, and no additional T cell sorting was done. An Agilent 2100 Bioanalyzer and agarose gel were used to check RNA quality, and a NanoDrop 2000 was used to measure RNA concentration.

Libraries were made using multiplex PCR. This sample was sequenced with an Illumina HiSeq 4000. CDR3 regions were amplified by Arm-PCR with iRepertoire HTBI primers to construct TCR beta libraries. PCR products were gel purified before sequencing. In the paper's pipeline: Gene usage analysis of CDR3 amino acid clonotypes relied on the roughly 58 TRBV and about 15 TRBJ segments identified across samples. COPE and FqMerger were used to merge the filtered high-quality paired reads into contigs. BLAST was used to align contigs to the IMGT TRBV, TRBD and TRBJ reference genes, and CDR3 was defined following IMGT. Clonotypes above 0.1% frequency were classified as highly expanded clones. Shannon entropy was used to measure repertoire diversity, and the Gini coefficient was used to measure V-J evenness. Clonotypes shared by more than one individual were considered public. TCRdb itself trimmed the public reads at Q25 with fastp, ran MiXCR and retained productive beta chains. One record per CDR3 amino acid sequence lists the most common genes and DNA. These V and J calls are TCRdb output, not the study's own analysis. This sample has some 600,000 distinct CDR3 sequences in its table, and about 16% of those were observed once. The ten most abundant clones make up more than 10% of the sample.

This clonotype turned up a few times. Its antigen has not been determined. No base qualities exist here, and no much larger clone lies one base off it. This sample was shared with a second study, whose subject was T cells in Graves' hyperthyroidism and ophthalmopathy. The second paper states: Stable Graves' hyperthyroidism was defined as the absence of progression to ophthalmopathy over 18 months of follow-up. Hyperthyroidism patients were aged 18 to 65 years and newly diagnosed, with disease duration of less than 2 months. Any patient with an uncontrolled infection, another autoimmune disease, pregnancy or lactation was excluded. Diagnoses relied on clinical symptoms, serum thyroxine and TRAb, thyroid ultrasound and orbital computed tomography. For the first round of RT-PCR on the TCR CDR3, the HTBI primer set was used together with the Qiagen OneStep RT-PCR kit. Blood samples also contained most of the expanded thyroid clonotypes (frequency above 0.001), which suggests that blood repertoires may reflect thyroid immune responses. Ophthalmopathy was separated from stable hyperthyroidism by a 13 V-J signature model, with 85% to 90% sensitivity and about 81% specificity obtained in cross-validation and 80%/75% obtained in testing. In validation, progression to ophthalmopathy was predicted by the model with 70% to 71% sensitivity and 72% to 85% specificity, a median of around 6.5 months before onset. To identify TCR V-J signatures that set the groups apart, the researchers used a discovery cohort of 100 patients, made up of roughly 45 with Graves' ophthalmopathy and 57 with stable Graves' hyperthyroidism. An independent validation cohort of 18 to 20 hyperthyroidism patients and approximately 17 patients who later progressed to ophthalmopathy tested prospective prediction of ophthalmopathy. For training and testing, the roughly 100 patients in the discovery cohort were randomly divided in a 7:3 ratio. In roughly six Graves' hyperthyroidism patients, the study also compared T-cell repertoires from thyroid tissue with T-cell repertoires from blood. After sampling, hyperthyroidism patients received methimazole starting at 30 mg daily, and ophthalmopathy patients received high-dose intravenous methylprednisolone. A second multiplex PCR round built the libraries, followed by size selection and purification. The libraries were sequenced on an Illumina HiSeq2000 using paired-end 100 bp reads. Raw data were processed with SOAPnuke, discarding reads with adapters, uncalled bases, mean Phred below 15, or no exact constant-primer or identifier match. COPE v1.2.5 was used to merge high-quality paired reads, and clonotypes were defined as unique nucleotide sequences. Clonotypes were aligned to IMGT TRBV, TRBD and TRBJ reference segments using MiTCR v1.1. Analysis was restricted to V-J combinations with a frequency above 0.0001, which covered 99.2% of repertoires. The TCS score was defined as the ratio of F50 (clonal expansion) to E x V (chaos), calculated using BLOSUM62-based TCRdist between CDR3 peptides within each V-J. Welch's t-statistics and random forest reduced 500 to 550 V-J features to 10 to 15, which were used in a naive Bayes classifier (R e1071). Sample size was not statistically predetermined, and investigators were not blinded to group allocation. The paper reports TCR Vbeta CDR3 sequencing of about 140 peripheral blood samples: under 45 ophthalmopathy, around 80 hyperthyroidism and approximately 17 progressor patients.

The sequencing used peripheral blood mononuclear cells (PBMCs), collected at new diagnosis, from a patient treated with antithyroid drugs. The receptor was isolated from a man between 18 and 35 years old with Graves disease. Donor details come from another sample of the same person, matched by shared clones. This chain joins TRBV5-1 to TRBJ2-2, with no confidently assigned D gene. This receptor has the CDR3 CASSPGPGELFF. The nucleotide sequence reads as follows: TGCGCCAGCAGCCCGGGTCCCGGGGAGCTGTTTTTT.